The 27 T cell receptor beta chains in this list originate from one sample, sequenced in a study of PD-1 blockade in classical Hodgkin lymphoma. Clones were read by immunoSEQ multiplex PCR, and TCRdb kept only the in-frame ones, dropping some. The sample has tens of thousands of clones, about 83% seen once. Time point noted: cycle 4 day 1 (C4D1), after 6 weeks of nivolumab. Every patient was affected by relapse after autologous stem cell transplantation, while exposure to brentuximab vedotin was not uniform. The material sequenced was peripheral blood mononuclear cells (PBMCs), taken before the fourth cycle of nivolumab. These receptors originate from a human donor with classical Hodgkin lymphoma.

The chain recombines TRBV4-3 with TRBJ1-2; 9 nucleotides align to TRBD1. The CDR3 has 14 residues. In germline, CDR1 is LGHNA, CDR2 YSLEER. Trimming at V came to 4 bases and at J to 7 bases, leaving 7 bases not matched to a gene. For the CDR3, the DNA is TGCGCCAGCAGCCCGGGACAGGGCATAAGTGGCTACACCTTC. Its translation: CASSPGQGISGYTF.

The chain carries TRBV4-1 and TRBJ1-5; 10 nucleotides line up with TRBD1. V shed 6 bases, J shed 3 bases, and the junction held 8 bases outside the gene matches. In germline, CDR1 is MGHRA, CDR2 YSYEKL. The CDR3 runs 16 residues. The CDR3 is CASSRPGQGNNQPQHF. The CDR3, as DNA: TGCGCCAGCAGTAGACCGGGACAGGGGAACAATCAGCCCCAGCATTTT.

The chain recombines TRBV7-8 with TRBJ2-7, with D uncertain. The CDR3 loop spans 14 amino acids. CDR1 and CDR2 from the germline V gene are SGHVS and FQNEAQ. Trimming removed 2 bases at V and 3 bases at J, with 11 bases between. In DNA form, the CDR3 reads TGTGCCAGCAGCTTATCTGAACAGCTCTACGAGCAGTACTTC. This gives the protein CASSLSEQLYEQYF.

This chain links TRBV28 with TRBJ1-5, with TRBD1 matching 9 bases. The V and J ends lost 8 bases and 5 bases, in that order; junction bases with no gene match: 4. Per the germline V gene, CDR1 is MDHEN and CDR2 is SYDVKM. CDR3 length equals 13 residues. For the CDR3, the DNA is TGTGCCAGCCTCGACAGGGGGGATCAGCCCCAGCATTTT. Translated, it gives CASLDRGDQPQHF.

The chain uses TRBV7-8 and TRBJ2-2; 8 positions match TRBD1. The trim removed 4 bases at V and 2 bases at J, leaving 6 bases unmatched. The CDR3 contains 16 residues. The V gene's germline CDR1 is SGHVS and CDR2 FQNEAQ. The DNA of the CDR3 is TGTGCCAGCAGCTCCCGGACAGGGACAAACACCGGGGAGCTGTTTTTT. Translated, it gives CASSSRTGTNTGELFF. The complete variable domain, with remaining parts taken from reference TRBV7-8 and TRBJ2-2, reads GAGVSQSPRYKVAKRGQDVALRCDPISGHVSLFWYQQALGQGPEFLTYFQNEAQLDKSGLPSDRFFAERPEGSVSTLKIQRTQQEDSAVYLCASSSRTGTNTGELFFGEGSRLTVL.

In its sample, this clone was seen once. The rearrangement joins TRBV28 to TRBJ1-5; TRBD1 is a possible D gene (5 bases). Germline assignment: CDR1 MDHEN and CDR2 SYDVKM. V gave up 3 bases and J gave up 7 bases, with 10 bases separating them. CDR3 size: 13 residues. CDR3 sequence: CASSLVGVQPQHF. In DNA, the CDR3 is TGTGCCAGCAGTTTGGTGGGGGTACAGCCCCAGCATTTT.

The V and J genes are TRBV29-1 and TRBJ2-7, with TRBD2 identical over 8 bases. This CDR3 has 13 amino acids. The junction had 11 bases not matched to a gene; V was cut back by 3 bases and J by 10 bases. Germline loops: CDR1 SQVTM, CDR2 ANQGSEA. Here the CDR3 DNA reads TGCAGCGTTGAGGCTAGCGGGTCAGGTCTACAGTACTTC. This translates into CSVEASGSGLQYF.

This chain joins TRBV7-2 and TRBJ2-2; D gene uncertain. The germline gives CDR1 SGHTA, CDR2 FQGNSA. This CDR3 comprises 16 residues. V lost 1 base to trimming and J lost 5 bases, with 14 bases between them. The CDR3 here is CASSLVGNLLTGELFF. The DNA of the CDR3 is TGTGCCAGCAGCTTAGTCGGCAACCTCTTGACCGGGGAGCTGTTTTTT.

The chain has TRBV5-1 and TRBJ2-1; no clear D. Trimming stripped 4 bases from V and 3 bases from J, with 14 bases between. Germline V gives CDR1 SGHRS, CDR2 YFSETQ. The CDR3 spans 15 residues. The chain's CDR3 is CASSPMASIYNEQFF. CDR3 coding DNA: TGCGCCAGCAGCCCGATGGCCTCCATCTACAATGAGCAGTTCTTC. Together with reference TRBV5-1 and TRBJ2-1, the CDR3 gives the full variable domain: KAGVTQTPRYLIKTRGQQVTLSCSPISGHRSVSWYQQTPGQGLQFLFEYFSETQRNKGNFPGRFSGRQFSNSRSEMNVSTLELGDSALYLCASSPMASIYNEQFFGPGTRLTVL.

V usage is TRBV27 and J usage is TRBJ2-4; a weak D match, TRBD2 (6 bases). CDR1 MNHEY and CDR2 SMNVEV come from the germline V gene (reference sequence). This CDR3 spans 16 amino acids. V lost 3 bases to trimming and J lost 0 bases, with 12 bases between them. The chain's CDR3 is CASSFRAGLAKNIQYF. Here the CDR3 DNA reads TGTGCCAGCAGTTTTCGGGCGGGGTTAGCCAAAAACATTCAGTACTTC.

V and J are TRBV2 and TRBJ1-2; 10 bases map to TRBD1. The trim removed 6 bases at V and 6 bases at J, leaving 10 bases unmatched. The CDR3 sequence is 15 residues long. Germline V gene data show CDR1 as SNHLY and CDR2 as FYNNEI. Here the CDR3 reads CASRRTGTGEDGYTF. In nucleotides, the CDR3 is TGTGCCAGCAGGCGGACCGGGACAGGGGAAGATGGCTACACCTTC.

V and J are TRBV11-1 and TRBJ1-2; D is possibly TRBD1 (5 bases). CDR1 and CDR2 (germline): SGHAT, FQDESV (reference sequence). Trimming pared 3 bases from V and 5 bases from J, leaving 10 bases between. The CDR3 length is 13 residues. CDR3 bases: TGTGCCAGCAGCTTCACAGGTTCATATGGCTACACCTTC. This codes for CASSFTGSYGYTF.

The chain combines TRBV2 with TRBJ2-2; D is possibly TRBD1 (5 bases). Germline V gene lookup returns CDR1 SNHLY and CDR2 FYNNEI. The CDR3 sequence is 15 residues long. Trimming left V 6 bases short and J 5 bases short, with 16 bases between. Here the CDR3 reads CASRLDGSGTGELFF. Written as DNA, the CDR3 is TGTGCCAGCAGATTGGACGGTTCAGGGACCGGGGAGCTGTTTTTT.

The rearrangement joins TRBV15 to TRBJ2-2; tentative D call: TRBD2 (5 bases). Trimming took off 2 bases at V and 5 bases at J, with 18 bases between the two ends. The CDR3 runs to 17 residues. Per the germline V gene, CDR1 is LNHNV and CDR2 is YYDKDF (reference sequence). CDR3 DNA: TGTGCCACCAGCAGAACAATGGAGGAAATGAGGACCGGGGAGCTGTTTTTT. Encoded protein: CATSRTMEEMRTGELFF.

The V and J genes are TRBV7-2 and TRBJ2-7; 13 bases map to TRBD2. In germline, CDR1 is SGHTA, CDR2 FQGNSA. The CDR3 loop spans 16 amino acids. Germline trimming cut 4 bases from V and 3 bases from J; bases unmatched to any gene: 6. The CDR3, as DNA: TGTGCCAGCAGCTGGGGGACTAGCGGGGAAAACTACGAGCAGTACTTC. Amino acid sequence: CASSWGTSGENYEQYF.

This chain connects TRBV30 to TRBJ2-1; D possibly corresponds to TRBD1 (6 bases). Trimming shortened V by 8 bases and J by 0 bases, and 17 bases separated the two germline ends. Germline values: CDR1 GTSNPN, CDR2 SVGIG (reference sequence). This CDR3 has 15 amino acids. The CDR3 reads CASTRQVGSYNEQFF. The DNA for the CDR3 is TGTGCCAGCACGAGACAGGTCGGCTCCTACAATGAGCAGTTCTTC.

This chain links TRBV30 with TRBJ1-5; D might be TRBD1 (6 bases). The CDR3 spans 15 residues. Germline V gene lookup returns CDR1 GTSNPN and CDR2 SVGIG (reference sequence). Trimming stripped 2 bases from V and 4 bases from J, with 15 bases between. The chain's CDR3 is CAWSLTTGQNQPQHF. As DNA, the CDR3 is TGTGCCTGGAGTTTAACGACAGGACAGAATCAGCCCCAGCATTTT.

This clone was observed a few times. The rearrangement uses TRBV4-1 and TRBJ1-4, with D tentatively TRBD1 (6 bases). Germline loops: CDR1 MGHRA, CDR2 YSYEKL. The CDR3 totals 14 residues. Between the trimmed V and J ends, which lost 4 bases and 5 bases, there was a span of 11 bases. CDR3 protein: CASSLGGLNEKLFF. The CDR3 region has the DNA TGCGCCAGCAGCCTAGGGGGGCTCAATGAAAAACTGTTTTTT.

This clone showed up just once. This chain joins TRBV7-2 and TRBJ2-1; 8 bases map to TRBD2. The CDR3 sequence is 18 residues long. The V segment lost 0 bases and the J segment 3 bases; nucleotides outside the gene matches: 10. CDR1 and CDR2 (germline): SGHTA, FQGNSA. In DNA, the CDR3 is TGTGCCAGCAGCTTAGCCCCGAAAGTGACTAGCGACTACAATGAGCAGTTCTTC. Residues: CASSLAPKVTSDYNEQFF.

This chain links TRBV7-8 with TRBJ2-4; 10 positions match TRBD2. In germline, CDR1 is SGHVS, CDR2 FQNEAQ. This CDR3 spans 16 amino acids. Trimming at V came to 5 bases and at J to 6 bases, leaving 10 bases not matched to a gene. In nucleotides, the CDR3 is TGTGCCAGCAGCCAGGTCGGACTAGCGGCTTTAAACATTCAGTACTTC. It is translated as CASSQVGLAALNIQYF. The whole variable domain, remainder taken from reference TRBV7-8 and TRBJ2-4, is GAGVSQSPRYKVAKRGQDVALRCDPISGHVSLFWYQQALGQGPEFLTYFQNEAQLDKSGLPSDRFFAERPEGSVSTLKIQRTQQEDSAVYLCASSQVGLAALNIQYFGAGTRLSVL.

The rearrangement uses TRBV30 and TRBJ2-1; 10 positions match TRBD2. CDR1 is GTSNPN, CDR2 SVGIG, per germline (reference sequence). This CDR3 has 17 amino acids. Trimming removed 8 bases from V and 0 bases from J; junction bases left unmatched: 13. The CDR3 nucleotides read TGTGCCGGCGGGGGACTAGCGCCGCAGAGCTCCTACAATGAGCAGTTCTTC. This sequence encodes CAGGGLAPQSSYNEQFF.

This chain joins TRBV7-9 and TRBJ2-1, with 7 nucleotides matching TRBD2. V dropped 4 bases and J dropped 8; count of bases not matched to a gene: 5. Germline CDR1 SEHNR, CDR2 FQNEAQ (reference sequence). The CDR3 covers 13 residues. This chain's CDR3 is CASSWDYSHEQFF. The CDR3, as DNA: TGTGCCAGCAGCTGGGACTATTCCCATGAGCAGTTCTTC.

The sample holds a few counts of this clone. The chain has TRBV7-9 and TRBJ2-1; 10 nucleotides line up with TRBD2. The V segment lost 1 base and the J segment 8 bases; nucleotides outside the gene matches: 5. Germline CDR1 is SEHNR and CDR2 is FQNEAQ (reference sequence). The CDR3 sequence is 15 residues long. DNA for the CDR3: TGTGCCAGCAGCTTAGTGGCTAGCGGGAGTCATGAGCAGTTCTTC. Protein: CASSLVASGSHEQFF.

The chain is built from TRBV9 and TRBJ2-3, with unresolved D. This CDR3 comprises 13 residues. Germline values: CDR1 SGDLS, CDR2 YYNGEE. V lost 3 bases and J 0 bases, leaving 5 bases between the germline ends. This CDR3 reads CASSGQSTDTQYF. For the CDR3, the DNA is TGTGCCAGCAGCGGACAAAGCACAGATACGCAGTATTTT.

J is TRBJ1-4 and V is TRBV28; a possible D gene is TRBD1 (6 bases). Trimming stripped 6 bases from V and 3 bases from J, with 8 bases between. The CDR3 contains 13 residues. Germline V gives CDR1 MDHEN, CDR2 SYDVKM. The chain's CDR3 is CASRWGPNEKLFF. The CDR3, as DNA: TGTGCCAGCAGATGGGGGCCTAATGAAAAACTGTTTTTT.

The chain links TRBV9 to TRBJ1-5; D is uncertain. V was shortened by 0 bases and J by 1 base, with 5 bases between the two germline ends. This CDR3 contains 14 residues. Germline-derived CDR1 and CDR2 are SGDLS and YYNGEE. The CDR3: CASSVGPSNQPQHF. The CDR3, as DNA: TGTGCCAGCAGCGTAGGCCCGAGCAATCAGCCCCAGCATTTT. Drawing the rest from reference TRBV9 and TRBJ1-5, the complete variable domain is DSGVTQTPKHLITATGQRVTLRCSPRSGDLSVYWYQQSLDQGLQFLIQYYNGEERAKGNILERFSAQQFPDLHSELNLSSLELGDSALYFCASSVGPSNQPQHFGDGTRLSIL.

The V call is TRBV15, the J call TRBJ2-1; 9 bases align to TRBD2. The V gene's germline CDR1 is LNHNV and CDR2 YYDKDF (reference sequence). The CDR3 has 16 residues. Unmatched junction bases numbered 7, after V lost 2 bases and J lost 5 bases. CDR3 bases: TGTGCCACCAGCAGATCGACTAGCGGCCATGACAATGAGCAGTTCTTC. It is translated as CATSRSTSGHDNEQFF.